This T cell receptor (beta chain) derives from a study of shared clonotypes between healthy human individuals. Whole-study context: CD4 naive and memory got three plates each, CD8 naive two, CD8 memory one.

Only in-frame clones appear in the TCRdb table, and some are missing; sequencing was by immunoSEQ multiplex PCR. This repertoire shows approximately 500,000 clones, 95% to 97% found once; its top ten account for roughly 0.06%. Germline CDR1 SGDLS, CDR2 YYNGEE. The V segment lost 4 bases and the J segment 3 bases; nucleotides outside the gene matches: 8. The CDR3 length is 16 residues. The TCR was taken from a woman aged 30 to 39 in good health. The V and J genes are TRBV9 and TRBJ2-7; 12 positions agree with TRBD2. Sequenced material: naive CD4+ T cells sorted from blood. Subset specified: CD45RA+ positively selected. CDR3 sequence (DNA): TGTGCCAGCAGCCCCCGACTAGCGGGGGTACTCTACGAGCAGTACTTC. The encoded protein is CASSPRLAGVLYEQYF.